The clone carrying this T cell receptor beta chain appeared many times. Its antigen is unknown. Amplification of TCR alpha and beta CDR3 regions from RNA used iRepertoire nested multiplex PCR. TCRdb re-called the multiplex PCR reads with MiXCR, one entry per CDR3 protein. The sample has about 190,000 distinct CDR3 sequences; approximately 30% are singletons. This specimen belongs to a study of glioma-infiltrating T cells. Overall study results and limits: Non-neoplastic patients had below-expected tissue-blood divergence, while all gliomas exceeded expectation.

This CDR3 contains 12 residues. Trimming took 5 bases from V and 6 from J, leaving 13 bases between them. CDR1 and CDR2 (germline): SQVTM, ANQGSEA. The clonotype originates from a human donor with low-grade glioma or glioblastoma, undergoing nonglioma brain surgery, or in good health (not recorded which). Material: glioma tissue, nonneoplastic brain tissue, or PBMCs (not recorded which). The chain uses TRBV29-1 and TRBJ1-1; D remains unclear. The CDR3 nucleotides are TGCAGCGTTCGGCCGGCGGCAGCTGAAGCTTTCTTT. Its translation: CSVRPAAAEAFF.